This T cell receptor (beta chain) was profiled in a study of shared clonotypes between healthy human individuals. Across the study: The donor pool was made up of two women and a few men aged 18 to 49.

The donors, healthy adults who were HIV-negative, had experienced no recent acute infections or vaccinations. Genomic DNA per cell subset filled all wells of several immunoSEQ plates. Sequencing used immunoSEQ multiplex PCR; TCRdb keeps in-frame clones, though not all of them. The sample consists of roughly 2,300,000 clones, approximately 90% of them appearing once. This TCR derives from a man in his late teens or twenties in good health. Some clones in this sample may be carry-over from other donors' samples. The source material was naive CD4+ T cells from PBMCs. Subset reported: CD45RA+ positively selected.

The chain's CDR3 is CASSFGQTETQYF. The DNA of the CDR3 is TGTGCCAGCAGTTTCGGCCAAACGGAGACCCAGTACTTC. This sequence joins TRBV28 and TRBJ2-5; D unresolved. The V gene lost 3 bases and the J gene lost 5 bases, with 10 bases spanning the gap. CDR3 length: 13 amino acids. CDR1 and CDR2 (germline): MDHEN, SYDVKM.